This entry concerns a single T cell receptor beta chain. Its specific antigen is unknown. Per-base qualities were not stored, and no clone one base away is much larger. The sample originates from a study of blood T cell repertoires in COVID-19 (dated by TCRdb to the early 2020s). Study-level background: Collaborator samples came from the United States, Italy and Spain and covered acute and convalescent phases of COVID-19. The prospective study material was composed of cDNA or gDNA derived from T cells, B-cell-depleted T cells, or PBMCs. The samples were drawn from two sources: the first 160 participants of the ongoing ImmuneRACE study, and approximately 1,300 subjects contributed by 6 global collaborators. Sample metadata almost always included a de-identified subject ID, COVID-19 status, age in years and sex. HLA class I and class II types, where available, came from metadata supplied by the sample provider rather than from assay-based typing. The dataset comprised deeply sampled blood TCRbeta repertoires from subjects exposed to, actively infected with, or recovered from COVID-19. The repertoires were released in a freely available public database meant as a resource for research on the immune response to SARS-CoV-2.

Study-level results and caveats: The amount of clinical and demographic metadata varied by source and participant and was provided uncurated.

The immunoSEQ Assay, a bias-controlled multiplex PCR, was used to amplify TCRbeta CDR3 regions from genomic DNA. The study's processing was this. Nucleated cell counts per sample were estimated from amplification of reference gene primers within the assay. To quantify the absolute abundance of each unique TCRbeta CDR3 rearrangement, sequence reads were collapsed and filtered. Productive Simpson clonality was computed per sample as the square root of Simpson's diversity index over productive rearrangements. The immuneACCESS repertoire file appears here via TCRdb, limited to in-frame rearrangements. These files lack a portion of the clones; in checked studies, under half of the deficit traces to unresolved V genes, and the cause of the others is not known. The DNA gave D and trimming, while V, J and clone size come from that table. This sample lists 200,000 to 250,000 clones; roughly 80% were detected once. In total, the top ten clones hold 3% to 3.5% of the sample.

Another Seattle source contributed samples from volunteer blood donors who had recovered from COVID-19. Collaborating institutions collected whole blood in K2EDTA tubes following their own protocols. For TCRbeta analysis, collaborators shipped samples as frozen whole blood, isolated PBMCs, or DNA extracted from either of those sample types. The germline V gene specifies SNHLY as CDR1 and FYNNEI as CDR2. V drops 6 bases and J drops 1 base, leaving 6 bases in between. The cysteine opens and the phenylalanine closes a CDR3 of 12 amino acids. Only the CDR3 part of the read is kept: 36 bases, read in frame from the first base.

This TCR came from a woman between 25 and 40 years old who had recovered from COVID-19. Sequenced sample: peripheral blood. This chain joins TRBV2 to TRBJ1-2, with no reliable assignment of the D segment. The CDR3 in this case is CASSRGNYGYTF. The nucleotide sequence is TGTGCCAGCAGCCGGGGTAACTATGGCTACACCTTC.